This entry is about one T cell receptor (beta chain). This sample is part of a study of blood T cell repertoires in COVID-19. About the study: COVID-19 samples from acute and convalescent phases originated in the United States, Italy and Spain. Sources were T cells, B-cell-depleted T cells, or PBMCs; the material itself was cDNA or gDNA.

Clinical history reported by participants formed the basis on which cohorts were assigned. Two negative PCRs, clearance, or symptom resolution characterized the recovered Cohort 3 donors. With 2 bases removed from V and 2 bases from J, the gap between germline ends came to 6 bases. Germline-derived CDR1 and CDR2 are KGHSH and LQKENI. The CDR3 runs to 13 residues. Sequencing used immunoSEQ multiplex PCR; TCRdb keeps in-frame clones, though not all of them. Among a few hundred thousand clones, less than 90% were seen once, and the ten largest hold 2.5% to 3%. This chain links TRBV18 with TRBJ1-2, with D uncertain. The TCR originated in a woman younger than 45 who had recovered from COVID-19. The specimen was PBMCs or T cells enriched from blood (not recorded which). As DNA, the CDR3 is TGTGCCAGCTCACCAGAGGGAAACTATGGCTACACCTTC. Its protein is CASSPEGNYGYTF.